This entry lists 27 T cell receptor beta chains sequenced from one sample in a study of GPR56 and killer-like receptors on CD4 memory cells. Sorting by FACS used killer cell lectin-like receptor and GPR56 expression to define five CD4+ populations. TCRdb re-called the reads; one entry per CDR3 protein, DNA not given. The sample totals about 2,500 distinct CDR3 sequences. Sequenced input: memory CD4+ T cells from blood. These receptors were collected from a human donor in good health.

The rearrangement joins TRBV25-1 to TRBJ2-5; TCRdb proposes TRBD2, but this gene call is untestable without DNA. The CDR3 spans 14 residues. Germline CDR1 is MGHDK and CDR2 is SYGVNS. CDR3 sequence reads: CASSRLAGRETQYF.

This clonotype is labeled large based on frequency. The rearrangement joins TRBV19 to TRBJ2-1; lacking DNA, the TRBD1 call made by TCRdb goes unchecked. The CDR3 consists of 14 residues. Germline loops: CDR1 LNHDA, CDR2 SQIVND (reference sequence). This chain's CDR3 is CASRAGQVNNEQFF.

This clonotype is classed as medium-sized by frequency. V is TRBV7-9 and J is TRBJ1-4; the TRBD1 assignment by TCRdb is unverifiable without DNA. CDR3 length: 15 amino acids. Germline V gene sequence: CDR1 SEHNR, CDR2 FQNEAQ (reference sequence). CDR3 sequence: CASSLGGQPNEKLFF. Full variable domain (remainder filled in from reference TRBV7-9 and TRBJ1-4): DTGVSQNPRHKITKRGQNVTFRCDPISEHNRLYWYRQTLGQGPEFLTYFQNEAQLEKSRLLSDRFSAERPKGSFSTLEIQRTEQGDSAMYLCASSLGGQPNEKLFFGSGTQLSVL.

By frequency, this clonotype registers medium-sized. The chain couples TRBV19 to TRBJ1-5; without DNA, the TCRdb call of TRBD1 cannot be checked. Germline assignment: CDR1 LNHDA and CDR2 SQIVND (reference sequence). The CDR3 runs 13 residues. CDR3 sequence: CAPGYKLNQPQHF.

This clonotype ranks as large (0.1 to 1%) in terms of frequency. The chain couples TRBV6-2 or TRBV6-3 to TRBJ2-7; TCRdb's D call of TRBD1 is untestable without DNA. The CDR3 runs 15 residues. Looked up from germline, CDR1 is MNHEY and CDR2 is SVGEGT. CDR3 region: CASSYWDRGGYEQYF.

The rearrangement joins TRBV20-1 to TRBJ2-5; TCRdb picks TRBD1, but there is no DNA to check that call. The CDR3 totals 13 residues. Germline loops: CDR1 DFQATT, CDR2 SNEGSKA (reference sequence). CDR3 residues: CSADRTLGETQYF.

This clonotype counts as medium-sized by frequency. The rearrangement uses TRBV10-3 and TRBJ2-7; TCRdb returns TRBD1, unconfirmable since there is no DNA. Germline CDR1 is ENHRY and CDR2 is SYGVKD. The CDR3 has 12 residues. The CDR3 spells CAISEGGYEQYF.

This clonotype is classed as large (0.1 to 1%) by frequency. The chain recombines TRBV6-1 with TRBJ2-3; TCRdb gives TRBD2 as the D gene, but with no DNA this cannot be confirmed. Germline V lookup: CDR1 MNHNS, CDR2 SASEGT. CDR3 length: 17 amino acids. This CDR3 reads CASSPRRLAKLTDTQYF.

This clonotype is labeled medium-sized based on frequency. The rearrangement uses TRBV24-1 and TRBJ1-1; as DNA is missing, the TRBD1 call by TCRdb cannot be tested. Germline CDR1 is KGHDR and CDR2 is SFDVKD. The CDR3 consists of 14 residues. CDR3 sequence: CATKFRDRDTEAFF.

The chain links TRBV6-2 or TRBV6-3 to TRBJ2-2; TCRdb selects TRBD1, and the lack of DNA leaves this call unchecked. Germline CDR1 is MNHEY and CDR2 is SVGEGT. The CDR3 loop spans 18 amino acids. Here the CDR3 reads CASSQYDLTGPRGGELFF.

This rearrangement joins TRBV10-1 to TRBJ2-1; TCRdb reports TRBD1, a call that lacks DNA to check it against. Germline loops: CDR1 WNHNN, CDR2 SYGVQD (reference sequence). The CDR3 totals 18 residues. CDR3 amino acids: CASSESSRGTGLSNEQFF.

This chain connects TRBV18 to TRBJ2-2; TCRdb outputs TRBD1, but without DNA this stays unchecked. The germline gives CDR1 KGHSH, CDR2 LQKENI. This CDR3 has 14 amino acids. The CDR3 sequence: CASSSDRSTGELFF.

According to its frequency, this clonotype is medium-sized. V usage is TRBV29-1 and J usage is TRBJ2-2; TCRdb returns TRBD1, unconfirmable since there is no DNA. The CDR3 has 14 residues. Germline V gene data show CDR1 as SQVTM and CDR2 as ANQGSEA. CDR3 region: CSVDGGGASGELFF.

The rearrangement uses TRBV6-2 or TRBV6-3 and TRBJ2-1; the D call of TRBD1 rests on TCRdb alone, since no DNA is present to check it. In germline, CDR1 is MNHEY, CDR2 SVGEGT. This CDR3 has 16 residues. CDR3 sequence reads: CASTPGQGASYNEQFF.

According to its frequency, this clonotype is medium-sized. CDR3: CASSDGQATYEQYF. The V gene is TRBV6-1, the J gene TRBJ2-7; the D gene TCRdb calls, TRBD1, cannot be checked with no DNA. The germline V gene encodes CDR1 MNHNS and CDR2 SASEGT. The CDR3 runs to 14 residues.

This clonotype ranks as large in terms of frequency. The chain recombines TRBV6-2 or TRBV6-3 with TRBJ2-1; TCRdb picks TRBD1, but there is no DNA to check that call. The CDR3 is made up of 16 amino acids. Germline lookup yields CDR1 MNHEY and CDR2 SVGEGT. The CDR3: CASTPLGSGDYNEQFF.

This clonotype is classed as medium-sized (0.01 to 0.1%) by frequency. J is TRBJ1-1 and V is TRBV13; checking the TCRdb D call of TRBD1 is not possible without DNA. CDR1 PRHDT and CDR2 FYEKMQ come from the germline V gene (reference sequence). The CDR3 spans 13 residues. This chain's CDR3 is CASSSGPRTEAFF.

This clonotype is deemed large by its frequency. The chain uses TRBV24-1 and TRBJ2-2; TCRdb indicates TRBD2, and absent DNA this call remains unverified. The CDR3 totals 16 residues. Per germline, CDR1 KGHDR and CDR2 SFDVKD. CDR3 sequence reads: CATSDPREVETGELFF.

The chain links TRBV7-9 to TRBJ1-5; TCRdb's D call of TRBD1 is untestable without DNA. Per germline, CDR1 SEHNR and CDR2 FQNEAQ (reference sequence). The CDR3 consists of 13 residues. The CDR3 here is CASSAGVDQPQHF.

Judged by frequency, this clonotype is medium-sized. The V call is TRBV6-5, the J call TRBJ2-7; without DNA, the TCRdb call of TRBD1 cannot be checked. The CDR3 is made up of 14 amino acids. Germline V gives CDR1 MNHEY, CDR2 SVGAGI. The CDR3 region is CASSKDSQPYEQYF.

This clonotype ranks as medium-sized in terms of frequency. The chain combines TRBV5-6 with TRBJ2-6; TCRdb proposes TRBD2, but this gene call is untestable without DNA. The CDR3 loop spans 19 amino acids. Germline lookup yields CDR1 SGHDT and CDR2 YYEEEE. This chain's CDR3 is CASSLAGGFLSSGANVLTF.

V usage is TRBV11-3 and J usage is TRBJ2-2; TCRdb lists TRBD1, though no DNA is available to test this call. The germline CDR1 and CDR2 sequences are SGHNT and YENEEA. CDR3 size: 18 residues. The CDR3 loop is CASSSTGVGRVYTGELFF. The variable domain in full, with the rest retrieved from reference TRBV11-3 and TRBJ2-2, is EAGVVQSPRYKIIEKKQPVAFWCNPISGHNTLYWYLQNLGQGPELLIRYENEEAVDDSQLPKDRFSAERLKGVDSTLKIQPAELGDSAVYLCASSSTGVGRVYTGELFFGEGSRLTVL.

The chain uses TRBV7-9 and TRBJ1-6. The CDR3 has 17 residues. The V gene's germline CDR1 is SEHNR and CDR2 FQNEAQ (reference sequence). CDR3 residues: CASSTLLSGGLRSPLHF.

Judged by frequency, this clonotype is large (0.1 to 1%). The chain is built from TRBV27 and TRBJ1-2; TCRdb returns TRBD1, unconfirmable since there is no DNA. The CDR3 totals 16 residues. Germline CDR1 and CDR2: MNHEY and SMNVEV (reference sequence). The CDR3 protein is CASSWGTGTGALGYTF.

According to its frequency, this clonotype is medium-sized. V is TRBV28 and J is TRBJ1-2. CDR1 is MDHEN, CDR2 SYDVKM, per germline. This CDR3 spans 14 amino acids. This chain's CDR3 is CASSPHEFNYGYTF.

According to its frequency, this clonotype is large. The chain combines TRBV19 with TRBJ2-3; TCRdb proposes TRBD1, but this gene call is untestable without DNA. This CDR3 contains 13 residues. Germline V gene lookup returns CDR1 LNHDA and CDR2 SQIVND (reference sequence). The CDR3 sequence: CARHRGSTDTQYF.

The V call is TRBV4-2, the J call TRBJ1-5. The length of the CDR3 is 16 residues. Germline V lookup: CDR1 LGHNA, CDR2 YNFKEQ. The CDR3: CASSQTNPILNQPQHF.